Sequencing of this T cell receptor (beta chain) was carried out in a study of shared clonotypes between healthy human individuals. Study overall: Per donor, CD8 memory used one plate, CD8 naive used two, CD4 memory used three and CD4 naive used three. Study-level results: Clonotypes that were shared across several donors made up around 4.6% of naive CD4 clonotypes.

This CDR3 contains 16 residues. V was pared by 5 bases and J by 1 base, with 11 bases of the junction left unmatched. The V gene's germline CDR1 is SGHVS and CDR2 FNYEAQ. TCRdb keeps only in-frame clones here, not all; method: immunoSEQ multiplex PCR. The sample lists over a million clones; around 95% were seen once. About this clone: Its antigen is currently unknown.

The sequenced sample was naive CD4+ T cells sorted from blood. Subset meaning: CD45RA+ positively selected. The chain joins TRBV7-6 to TRBJ2-7, with 7 bases aligning to TRBD1. The clonotype originates from a man aged 25 to 40 in good health. The CDR3 DNA sequence: TGTGCCAGCAGCGGCAAACAGGGGATAATTTCCTACGAGCAGTACTTC. This codes for CASSGKQGIISYEQYF.